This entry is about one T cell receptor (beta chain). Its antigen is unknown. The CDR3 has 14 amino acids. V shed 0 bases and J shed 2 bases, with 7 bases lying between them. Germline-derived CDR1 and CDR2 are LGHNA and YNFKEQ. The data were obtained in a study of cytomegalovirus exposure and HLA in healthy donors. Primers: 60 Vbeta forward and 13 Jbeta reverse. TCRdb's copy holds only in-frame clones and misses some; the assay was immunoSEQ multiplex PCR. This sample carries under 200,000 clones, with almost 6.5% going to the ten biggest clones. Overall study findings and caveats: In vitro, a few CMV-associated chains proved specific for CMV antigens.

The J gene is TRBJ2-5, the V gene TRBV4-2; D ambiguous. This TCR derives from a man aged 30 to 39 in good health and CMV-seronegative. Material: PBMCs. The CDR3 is CASSQDLLQETQYF. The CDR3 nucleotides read TGTGCCAGCAGCCAAGATTTATTACAAGAGACCCAGTACTTC.